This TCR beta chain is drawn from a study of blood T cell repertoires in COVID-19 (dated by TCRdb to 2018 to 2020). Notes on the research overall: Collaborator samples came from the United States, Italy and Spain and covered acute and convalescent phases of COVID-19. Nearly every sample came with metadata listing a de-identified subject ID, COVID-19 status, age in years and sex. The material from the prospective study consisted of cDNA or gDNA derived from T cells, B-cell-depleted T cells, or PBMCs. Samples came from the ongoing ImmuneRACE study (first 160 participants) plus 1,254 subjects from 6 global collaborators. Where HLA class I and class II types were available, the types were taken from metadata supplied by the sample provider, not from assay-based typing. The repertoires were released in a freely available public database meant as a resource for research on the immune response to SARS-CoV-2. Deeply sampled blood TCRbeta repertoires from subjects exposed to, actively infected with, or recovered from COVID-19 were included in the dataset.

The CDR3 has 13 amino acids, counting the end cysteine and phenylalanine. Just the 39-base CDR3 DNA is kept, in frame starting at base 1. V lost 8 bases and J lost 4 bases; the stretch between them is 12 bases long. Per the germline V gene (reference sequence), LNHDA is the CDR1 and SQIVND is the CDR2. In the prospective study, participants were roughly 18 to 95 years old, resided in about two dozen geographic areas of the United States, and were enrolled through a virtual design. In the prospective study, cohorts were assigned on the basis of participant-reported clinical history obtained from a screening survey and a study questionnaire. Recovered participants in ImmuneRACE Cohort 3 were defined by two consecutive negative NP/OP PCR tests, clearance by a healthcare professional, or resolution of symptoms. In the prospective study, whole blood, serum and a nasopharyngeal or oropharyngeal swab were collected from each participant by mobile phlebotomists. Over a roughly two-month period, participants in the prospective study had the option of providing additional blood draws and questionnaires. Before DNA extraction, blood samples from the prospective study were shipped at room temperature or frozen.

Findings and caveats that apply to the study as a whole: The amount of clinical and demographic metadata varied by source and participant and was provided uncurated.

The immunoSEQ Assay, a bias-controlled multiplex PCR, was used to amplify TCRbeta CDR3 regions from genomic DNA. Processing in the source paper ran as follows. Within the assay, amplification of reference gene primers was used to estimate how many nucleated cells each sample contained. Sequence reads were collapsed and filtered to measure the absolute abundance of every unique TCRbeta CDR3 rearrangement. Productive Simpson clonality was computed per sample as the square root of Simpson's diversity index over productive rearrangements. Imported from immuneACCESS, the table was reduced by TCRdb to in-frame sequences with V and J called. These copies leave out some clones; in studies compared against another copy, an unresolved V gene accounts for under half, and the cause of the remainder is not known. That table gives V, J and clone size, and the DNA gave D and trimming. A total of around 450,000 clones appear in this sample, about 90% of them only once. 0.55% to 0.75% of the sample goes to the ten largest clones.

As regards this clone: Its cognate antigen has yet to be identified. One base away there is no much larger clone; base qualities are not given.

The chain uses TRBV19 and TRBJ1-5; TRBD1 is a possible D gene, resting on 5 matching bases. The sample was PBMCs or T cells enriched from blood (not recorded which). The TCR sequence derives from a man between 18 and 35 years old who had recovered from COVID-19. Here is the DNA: TGTGCCAGTGGGGCAGGGTTAAATCAGCCCCAGCATTTT. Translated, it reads CASGAGLNQPQHF.